The 27 T cell receptor beta chains reported below all come from one sample, sequenced in a study of patients and donors after allogeneic stem cell transplantation. TCRdb reprocessed the RT-PCR reads via MiXCR and lists one record per CDR3 protein. Of roughly 940,000 distinct CDR3 sequences in the sample, roughly 18% were seen once. Material for sequencing was blood, either unsorted or a sorted T cell fraction (not recorded which). These receptors originate from a human donor who was either an allogeneic HSCT recipient or a stem cell or donor lymphocyte infusion donor (not recorded which). It is not recorded whose cells these are; they may come from a transplant donor.

The chain has TRBV20-1 and TRBJ1-5; no reliable D call. Deletions cut 2 bases from V and 0 bases from J, with 5 bases between. Per the germline V gene, CDR1 is DFQATT and CDR2 is SNEGSKA (reference sequence). The CDR3 spans 13 residues. This CDR3 is CSARPYSNQPQHF. CDR3 in DNA: TGCAGTGCTAGACCATATAGCAATCAGCCCCAGCATTTT.

The sample holds many counts of this clonotype. This chain links TRBV10-3 with TRBJ2-7, with unresolved D. Between the trimmed V and J ends, which lost 2 bases and 4 bases, there was a span of 6 bases. The CDR3 totals 12 residues. Germline lookup yields CDR1 ENHRY and CDR2 SYGVKD. CDR3 sequence (DNA): TGTGCCATCAGTGAGGGAAGTTACGAGCAGTACTTC. This sequence encodes CAISEGSYEQYF.

The rearrangement uses TRBV7-3 and TRBJ1-1, with D unclear. The CDR3 extends over 14 amino acids. Germline CDR1 and CDR2: SGHTA and FQGTGA. Trimming pared 2 bases from V and 3 bases from J, leaving 10 bases between. CDR3 sequence: CASSLQAWHTEAFF. CDR3 bases: TGTGCCAGCAGCTTACAGGCGTGGCACACTGAAGCTTTCTTT.

The sample holds a few counts of this clonotype. The chain combines TRBV6-5 with TRBJ2-2, with D tentatively TRBD2 (6 bases). CDR3 length: 15 residues. Trimming cost V 4 bases and J 0 bases, with 9 bases left between them. Germline CDR1 reads MNHEY; CDR2 reads SVGAGI. Here the CDR3 DNA reads TGTGCCAGCAGTTCGGACTACGCGAACACCGGGGAGCTGTTTTTT. As protein: CASSSDYANTGELFF.

The chain combines TRBV29-1 with TRBJ1-1; TRBD1 is a possible D gene (6 bases). The CDR3 consists of 14 residues. V lost 7 bases to trimming and J lost 8 bases, with 23 bases between them. CDR1 is SQVTM and CDR2 is ANQGSEA in the germline V gene. CDR3 bases: TGCAGCGGTCATCTACAGGGAAAACGATTAGAAGCTTTCTTT. Amino acid sequence: CSGHLQGKRLEAFF.

The chain recombines TRBV12-3 or TRBV12-4 with TRBJ1-2; the D is unclear. The V and J ends lost 0 bases and 0 bases respectively, with 8 bases between them. The CDR3 sequence is 15 residues long. CDR3 loop: CASSLALVANYGYTF. In DNA form, the CDR3 reads TGTGCCAGCAGTTTAGCGCTGGTAGCTAACTATGGCTACACCTTC.

This clonotype turned up a few times. The chain has TRBV5-1 and TRBJ2-3, with 16 bases aligning to TRBD2. V was clipped by 0 bases and J by 5 bases; unmatched bases: 9. Germline V gives CDR1 SGHRS, CDR2 YFSETQ. The CDR3 runs 19 residues. CDR3 DNA: TGCGCCAGCAGCTTGGGCCGAGGGACTAGCGGGAGGGCCGGAGATACGCAGTATTTT. It is translated as CASSLGRGTSGRAGDTQYF. The full variable domain, in which reference TRBV5-1 and TRBJ2-3 provide the parts outside the CDR3, is KAGVTQTPRYLIKTRGQQVTLSCSPISGHRSVSWYQQTPGQGLQFLFEYFSETQRNKGNFPGRFSGRQFSNSRSEMNVSTLELGDSALYLCASSLGRGTSGRAGDTQYFGPGTRLTVL.

This clonotype was seen a handful of times. The rearrangement links TRBV12-5 to TRBJ2-1; possible D gene TRBD2, 6 bases. Per germline, CDR1 LGHNT and CDR2 FRNRAP. V was trimmed by 0 bases and J by 8 bases, leaving 14 bases between them. This CDR3 comprises 15 residues. The CDR3, as DNA: TGTGCTAGTGGTTTGGTATTAGGAGGGGCACATGAGCAGTTCTTC. It specifies CASGLVLGGAHEQFF.

This clonotype was counted a few times. The CDR3 DNA reads TGTGCCAGCAGCGTAGTAGGGGGCACAGATACGCAGTATTTT. It codes for CASSVVGGTDTQYF. The chain combines TRBV9 with TRBJ2-3; D is possibly TRBD1 (5 bases). This CDR3 is built from 14 residues. V lost 0 bases, J lost 1 base, and 6 bases lay in between. Germline V gene sequence: CDR1 SGDLS, CDR2 YYNGEE. The entire variable domain, with the rest obtained from reference TRBV9 and TRBJ2-3, is as follows: DSGVTQTPKHLITATGQRVTLRCSPRSGDLSVYWYQQSLDQGLQFLIQYYNGEERAKGNILERFSAQQFPDLHSELNLSSLELGDSALYFCASSVVGGTDTQYFGPGTRLTVL.

The gene calls are TRBV4-1 and TRBJ1-5; TRBD1 matches at 7 bases. Germline V CDR1 and CDR2: MGHRA, YSYEKL. Trimming took 4 bases from V and 5 from J; bases not matched to a gene: 8. This CDR3 region has 15 residues. The CDR3 loop is CASSLLDRADQPQHF. The CDR3 coding sequence is TGCGCCAGCAGCCTCCTCGACAGGGCAGATCAGCCCCAGCATTTT.

The V call is TRBV20-1, the J call TRBJ2-2; unclear D gene. This CDR3 has 14 amino acids. The germline V gene has CDR1 DFQATT and CDR2 SNEGSKA (reference sequence). V was cut by 1 base and J by 2 bases, with 8 bases left in between. The CDR3 spells CSARGFFNTGELFF. CDR3 nucleotide sequence: TGCAGTGCTAGAGGGTTTTTCAACACCGGGGAGCTGTTTTTT.

This clonotype has just a few counts. This chain connects TRBV29-1 to TRBJ2-1; 9 bases align to TRBD1. The germline V gene has CDR1 SQVTM and CDR2 ANQGSEA. CDR3 size: 12 residues. With V trimmed by 7 bases and J by 7 bases, 5 bases remained unmatched. CDR3 loop: CSAGQGRNEQFF. CDR3 nucleotides: TGCAGCGCCGGACAGGGGAGAAATGAGCAGTTCTTC.

CDR3 amino acids: CSAREWGNPYEQYF. CDR3 nucleotide sequence: TGCAGTGCCCGGGAGTGGGGCAATCCCTACGAGCAGTACTTC. The V and J genes are TRBV20-1 and TRBJ2-7; D might be TRBD2 (6 bases). Looked up from germline, CDR1 is DFQATT and CDR2 is SNEGSKA (reference sequence). The CDR3 is 14 residues long. V was clipped by 6 bases and J by 2 bases, with 17 bases between them.

This clonotype was counted a few times. The chain uses TRBV3-1 and TRBJ2-7, with 8 bases lining up with TRBD1. This CDR3 has 15 amino acids. The ends lost 3 bases at V and 1 base at J; junction bases unmatched: 5. Germline V gene lookup returns CDR1 LGHDT and CDR2 YNNKEL (reference sequence). CDR3 in amino acids: CASSQNRGISYEQYF. DNA of the CDR3: TGTGCCAGCAGCCAGAACAGGGGGATATCCTACGAGCAGTACTTC.

The rearrangement links TRBV20-1 to TRBJ1-6, with D unresolved. Germline CDR1 and CDR2: DFQATT and SNEGSKA (reference sequence). Trimming left V 0 bases short and J 6 bases short, with 9 bases between. CDR3 size: 14 residues. CDR3 in amino acids: CSARDGLTNSPLHF. The CDR3 DNA sequence: TGCAGTGCTAGAGACGGGCTGACTAATTCACCCCTCCACTTT.

This clonotype was picked up a small number of times. The V and J genes are TRBV15 and TRBJ1-2, with 7 bases lining up with TRBD1. Germline assignment: CDR1 LNHNV and CDR2 YYDKDF (reference sequence). The CDR3 totals 15 residues. With V trimmed by 1 base and J by 7 bases, 9 bases remained unmatched. CDR3 DNA: TGTGCCACCAGCAGAGGAGGGGGCATACGGGTTGGCTACACCTTC. Its translation: CATSRGGGIRVGYTF.

The chain carries TRBV14 and TRBJ1-3; D not certain. Germline V gene lookup returns CDR1 SGHDN and CDR2 FVKESK. Trimming cost V 0 bases and J 9 bases, with 12 bases left between them. The CDR3 contains 14 residues. The chain's CDR3 is CASSQDLGLGTIYF. CDR3 nucleotide sequence: TGTGCCAGCAGCCAAGATTTGGGTCTCGGCACCATATATTTT.

The genes are TRBV5-1 and TRBJ2-4; 9 nucleotides agree with TRBD1. Germline V gives CDR1 SGHRS, CDR2 YFSETQ. CDR3 size: 18 residues. Trimming removed 3 bases from V and 3 bases from J; junction bases left unmatched: 13. The CDR3 coding sequence is TGCGCCAGCAGCTCATCCCCGGGACAGGGCAGGGGCAAAAACATTCAGTACTTC. It translates to CASSSSPGQGRGKNIQYF.

V and J are TRBV12-3 or TRBV12-4 and TRBJ1-6; 8 nucleotides line up with TRBD1. The V gene end was trimmed by 3 bases and the J gene end by 8 bases; junction bases not matched to a gene: 12. The CDR3 covers 17 residues. As DNA, the CDR3 is TGTGCCAGCAGTTTCGGAGTCGACAGGGGAATTGATTCACCCCTCCACTTT. It specifies CASSFGVDRGIDSPLHF.

There are a few counts of this clonotype. This chain connects TRBV5-1 to TRBJ2-3; D is unresolved. The CDR3 spans 14 residues. Trimming removed 2 bases at V and 1 base at J, with 8 bases between. In germline, CDR1 is SGHRS, CDR2 YFSETQ. This chain's CDR3 is CASSFWARTDTQYF. CDR3 DNA sequence: TGCGCCAGCAGCTTCTGGGCCCGCACAGATACGCAGTATTTT.

This clonotype was observed at least ten times. The chain has TRBV29-1 and TRBJ2-3; D is possibly TRBD2 (5 bases). V was trimmed by 7 bases and J by 1 base, leaving 12 bases between them. Per germline, CDR1 SQVTM and CDR2 ANQGSEA. CDR3 length: 13 residues. The CDR3 protein is CSAPADGTDTQYF. In DNA form, the CDR3 reads TGCAGCGCCCCAGCGGACGGCACAGATACGCAGTATTTT.

This clonotype was detected a few times. The genes are TRBV29-1 and TRBJ1-2, with a weak D call TRBD1 (5 bases). CDR3 length: 13 amino acids. Germline V gene lookup returns CDR1 SQVTM and CDR2 ANQGSEA. The V end lost 0 bases, the J end lost 6 bases, and 11 bases lay between the germline ends. The CDR3 nucleotides read TGCAGCGTTGAAGATCGGGGGTTTGATGGCTACACCTTC. It encodes CSVEDRGFDGYTF. The entire variable domain, with the rest obtained from reference TRBV29-1 and TRBJ1-2, is as follows: SAVISQKPSRDICQRGTSLTIQCQVDSQVTMMFWYRQQPGQSLTLIATANQGSEATYESGFVIDKFPISRPNLTFSTLTVSNMSPEDSSIYLCSVEDRGFDGYTFGSGTRLTVV.

This clonotype was detected only a few times. The V gene is TRBV20-1, the J gene TRBJ2-7; no clear D. The V gene lost 5 bases and the J gene lost 0 bases, with 11 bases spanning the gap. Germline CDR1 and CDR2: DFQATT and SNEGSKA (reference sequence). The CDR3 runs to 13 residues. CDR3 amino acids: CSASGPPSYEQYF. CDR3 DNA sequence: TGCAGTGCTTCCGGGCCCCCCTCCTACGAGCAGTACTTC.

This clonotype was seen a few times. The rearrangement uses TRBV5-1 and TRBJ1-2; 8 bases line up with TRBD1. V shed 5 bases and J 4 bases; nucleotides not matched to a gene: 16. The CDR3 consists of 17 residues. CDR1 and CDR2 (germline): SGHRS, YFSETQ. CDR3 in DNA: TGCGCCAGCAGTCCTGGGACAGGAACCATTGGGGGCTATGGCTACACCTTC. Its protein is CASSPGTGTIGGYGYTF.

The gene calls are TRBV29-1 and TRBJ2-7; D is perhaps TRBD1 (6 bases). V lost 5 bases and J 2 bases, leaving 10 bases between the germline ends. Germline lookup yields CDR1 SQVTM and CDR2 ANQGSEA. The CDR3 is made up of 12 amino acids. CDR3 residues: CSVTGTAYEQYF. DNA for the CDR3: TGCAGCGTTACAGGGACGGCCTACGAGCAGTACTTC.

This clonotype was detected a few times. CDR3 coding DNA: TGCAGCGCATGGGGCGGGGGGGCATCGAACACTGAAGCTTTCTTT. This encodes CSAWGGGASNTEAFF. V gene TRBV20-1 combines with J gene TRBJ1-1; TRBD1 might be the D (6 bases). The CDR3 spans 15 residues. Germline V CDR1 and CDR2: DFQATT, SNEGSKA (reference sequence).

There are a few counts of this clonotype. The V gene is TRBV18, the J gene TRBJ2-7; D is unclear. V dropped 6 bases and J dropped 3 bases, with 12 bases sitting between them. This CDR3 is built from 13 residues. Per germline, CDR1 KGHSH and CDR2 LQKENI. As DNA, the CDR3 is TGTGCCAGCTCCCCTACCAAGGGCTACGAGCAGTACTTC. It encodes CASSPTKGYEQYF.